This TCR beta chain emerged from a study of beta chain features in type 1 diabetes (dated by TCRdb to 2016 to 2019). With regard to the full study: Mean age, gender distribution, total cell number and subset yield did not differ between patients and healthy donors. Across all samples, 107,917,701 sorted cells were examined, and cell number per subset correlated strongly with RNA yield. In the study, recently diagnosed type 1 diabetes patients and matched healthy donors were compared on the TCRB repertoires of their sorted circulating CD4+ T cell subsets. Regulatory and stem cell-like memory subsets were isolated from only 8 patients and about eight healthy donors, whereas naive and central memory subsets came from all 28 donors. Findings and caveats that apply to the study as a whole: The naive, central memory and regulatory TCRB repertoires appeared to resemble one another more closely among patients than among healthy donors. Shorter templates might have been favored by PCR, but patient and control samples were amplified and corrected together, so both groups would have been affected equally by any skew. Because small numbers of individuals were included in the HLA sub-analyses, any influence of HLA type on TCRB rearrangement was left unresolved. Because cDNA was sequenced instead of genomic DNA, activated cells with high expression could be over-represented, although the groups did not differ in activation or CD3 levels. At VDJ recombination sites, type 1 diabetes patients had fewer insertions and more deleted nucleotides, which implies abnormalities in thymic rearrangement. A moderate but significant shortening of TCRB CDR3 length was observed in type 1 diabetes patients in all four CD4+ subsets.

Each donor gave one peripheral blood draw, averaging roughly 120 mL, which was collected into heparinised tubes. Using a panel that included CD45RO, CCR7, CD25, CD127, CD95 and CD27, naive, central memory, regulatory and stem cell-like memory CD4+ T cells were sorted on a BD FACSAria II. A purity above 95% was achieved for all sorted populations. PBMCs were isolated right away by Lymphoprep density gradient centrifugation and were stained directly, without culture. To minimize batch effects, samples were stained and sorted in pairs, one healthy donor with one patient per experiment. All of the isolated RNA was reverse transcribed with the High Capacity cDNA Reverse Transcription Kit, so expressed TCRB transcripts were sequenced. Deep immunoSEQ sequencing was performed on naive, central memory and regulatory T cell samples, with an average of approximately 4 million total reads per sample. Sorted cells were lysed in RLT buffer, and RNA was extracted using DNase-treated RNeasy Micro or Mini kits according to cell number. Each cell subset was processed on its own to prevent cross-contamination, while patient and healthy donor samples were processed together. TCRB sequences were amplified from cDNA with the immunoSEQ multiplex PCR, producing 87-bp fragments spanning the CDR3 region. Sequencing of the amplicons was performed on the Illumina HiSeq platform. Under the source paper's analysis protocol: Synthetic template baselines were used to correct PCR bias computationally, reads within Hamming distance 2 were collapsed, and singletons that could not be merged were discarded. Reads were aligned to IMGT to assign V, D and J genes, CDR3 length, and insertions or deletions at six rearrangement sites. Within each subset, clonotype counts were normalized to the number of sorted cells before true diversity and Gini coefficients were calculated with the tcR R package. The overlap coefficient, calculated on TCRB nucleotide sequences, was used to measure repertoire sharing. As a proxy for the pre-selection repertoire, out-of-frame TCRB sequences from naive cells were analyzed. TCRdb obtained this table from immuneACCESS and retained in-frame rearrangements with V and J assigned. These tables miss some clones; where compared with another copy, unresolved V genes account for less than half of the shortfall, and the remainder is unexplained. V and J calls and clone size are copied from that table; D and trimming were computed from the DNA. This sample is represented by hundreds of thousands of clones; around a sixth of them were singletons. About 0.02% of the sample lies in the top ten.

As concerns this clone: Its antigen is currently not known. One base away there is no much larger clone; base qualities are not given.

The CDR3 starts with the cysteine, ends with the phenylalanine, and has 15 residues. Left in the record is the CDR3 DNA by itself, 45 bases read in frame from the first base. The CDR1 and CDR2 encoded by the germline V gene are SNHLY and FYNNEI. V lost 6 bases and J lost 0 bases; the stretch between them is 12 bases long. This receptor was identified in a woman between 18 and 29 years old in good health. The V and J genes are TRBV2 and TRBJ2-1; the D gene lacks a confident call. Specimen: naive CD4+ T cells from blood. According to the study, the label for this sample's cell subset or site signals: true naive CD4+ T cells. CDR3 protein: CASRSGESSYNEQFF. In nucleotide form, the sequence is TGTGCCAGCAGGAGTGGCGAGAGCTCCTACAATGAGCAGTTCTTC.